The clone carrying this TCR beta chain appeared a single time. The data were obtained in a study of OX40 agonist ivuxolimab in advanced cancers. Overall study: People who had prior anti-PD-1, anti-PD-L1 or anti-CTLA-4 therapy could take part, and under 50% had some.

The V gene end was trimmed by 4 bases and the J gene end by 10 bases; junction bases not matched to a gene: 7. The V gene's germline CDR1 is PRHDT and CDR2 FYEKMQ (reference sequence). The CDR3 consists of 13 residues. Assay: immunoSEQ multiplex PCR; the TCRdb copy retains only in-frame clones and omits some. The profile shows tens of thousands of clones, approximately 90% of them singletons. V gene TRBV13 combines with J gene TRBJ2-1; TRBD2 agrees at 7 bases. The sequence derives from an adult with an advanced solid tumor such as melanoma, head and neck, liver or kidney cancer. Specimen: CD4+ or CD8+ T cells sorted from blood, collected in a trial of the OX40 agonist ivuxolimab. Written as DNA, the CDR3 is TGTGCCAGCAGCTGGACTACCGGGGGGGAGCAGTTCTTC. Translating it yields CASSWTTGGEQFF.